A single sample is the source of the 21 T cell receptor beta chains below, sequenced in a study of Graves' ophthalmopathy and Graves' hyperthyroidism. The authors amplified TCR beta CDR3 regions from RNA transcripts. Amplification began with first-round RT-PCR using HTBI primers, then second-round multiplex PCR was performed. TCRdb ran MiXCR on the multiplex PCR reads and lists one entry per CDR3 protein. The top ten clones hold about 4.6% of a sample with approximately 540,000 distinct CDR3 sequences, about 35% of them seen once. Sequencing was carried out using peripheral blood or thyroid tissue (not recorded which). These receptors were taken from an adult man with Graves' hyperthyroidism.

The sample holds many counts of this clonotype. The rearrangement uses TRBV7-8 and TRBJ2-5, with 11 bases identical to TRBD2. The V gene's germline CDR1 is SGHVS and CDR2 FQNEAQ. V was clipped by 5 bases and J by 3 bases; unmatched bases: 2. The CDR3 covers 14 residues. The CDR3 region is CASSMGLAEETQYF. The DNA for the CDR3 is TGTGCCAGCAGCATGGGACTAGCGGAAGAGACCCAGTACTTC.

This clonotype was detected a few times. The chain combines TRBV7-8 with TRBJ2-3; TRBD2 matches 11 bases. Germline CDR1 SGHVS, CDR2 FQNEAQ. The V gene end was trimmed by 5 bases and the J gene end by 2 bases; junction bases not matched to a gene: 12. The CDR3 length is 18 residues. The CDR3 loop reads CASSPRTSGGLPTDTQYF. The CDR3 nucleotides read TGTGCCAGCAGCCCCCGAACTAGCGGGGGCCTGCCCACAGATACGCAGTATTTT.

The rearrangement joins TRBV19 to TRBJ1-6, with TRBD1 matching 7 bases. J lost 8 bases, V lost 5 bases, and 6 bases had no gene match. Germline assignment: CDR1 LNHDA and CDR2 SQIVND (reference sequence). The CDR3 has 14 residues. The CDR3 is CASSYRGWYSPLHF. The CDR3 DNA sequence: TGTGCCAGTAGTTACAGGGGATGGTATTCACCCCTCCACTTT. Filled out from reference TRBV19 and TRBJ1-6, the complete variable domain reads DGGITQSPKYLFRKEGQNVTLSCEQNLNHDAMYWYRQDPGQGLRLIYYSQIVNDFQKGDIAEGYSVSREKKESFPLTVTSAQKNPTAFYLCASSYRGWYSPLHFGNGTRLTVT.

CDR3 in amino acids: CSGKTGRDEKLFF. The CDR3 DNA reads as TGCAGCGGTAAGACAGGGAGGGATGAAAAACTGTTTTTT. The chain recombines TRBV29-1 with TRBJ1-4; 7 bases line up with TRBD1. V dropped 7 bases and J dropped 6; count of bases not matched to a gene: 8. The CDR3 is made up of 13 amino acids. CDR1 and CDR2 (germline): SQVTM, ANQGSEA.

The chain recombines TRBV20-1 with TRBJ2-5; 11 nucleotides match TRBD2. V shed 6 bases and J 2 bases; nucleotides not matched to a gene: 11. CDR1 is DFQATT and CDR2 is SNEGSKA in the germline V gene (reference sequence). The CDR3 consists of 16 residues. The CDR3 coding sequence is TGCAGTGCGTGGCAACCGGGACTAGCGGTACAAGAGACCCAGTACTTC. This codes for CSAWQPGLAVQETQYF.

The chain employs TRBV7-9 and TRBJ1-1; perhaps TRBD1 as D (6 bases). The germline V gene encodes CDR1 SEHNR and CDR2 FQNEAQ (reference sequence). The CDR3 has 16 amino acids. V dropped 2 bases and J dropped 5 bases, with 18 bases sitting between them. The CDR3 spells CASSLLLGGAGTEAFF. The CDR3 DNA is TGTGCCAGCAGCTTATTACTGGGGGGCGCGGGGACTGAAGCTTTCTTT.

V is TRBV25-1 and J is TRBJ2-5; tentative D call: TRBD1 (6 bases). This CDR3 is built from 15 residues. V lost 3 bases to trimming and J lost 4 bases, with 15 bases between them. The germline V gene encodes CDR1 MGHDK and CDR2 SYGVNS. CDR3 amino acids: CASSDSTNRVETQYF. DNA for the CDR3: TGTGCCAGCAGTGACTCCACAAACAGGGTAGAGACCCAGTACTTC. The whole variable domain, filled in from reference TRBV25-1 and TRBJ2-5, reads EADIYQTPRYLVIGTGKKITLECSQTMGHDKMYWYQQDPGMELHLIHYSYGVNSTEKGDLSSESTVSRIRTEHFPLTLESARPSHTSQYLCASSDSTNRVETQYFGPGTRLLVL.

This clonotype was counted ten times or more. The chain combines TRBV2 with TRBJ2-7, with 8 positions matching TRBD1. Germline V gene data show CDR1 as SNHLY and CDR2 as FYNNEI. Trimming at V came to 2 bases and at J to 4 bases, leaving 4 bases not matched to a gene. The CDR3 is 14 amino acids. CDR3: CASSERQGAYEQYF. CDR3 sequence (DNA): TGTGCCAGCAGTGAACGTCAGGGGGCTTACGAGCAGTACTTC. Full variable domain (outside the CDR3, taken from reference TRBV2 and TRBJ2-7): EPEVTQTPSHQVTQMGQEVILRCVPISNHLYFYWYRQILGQKVEFLVSFYNNEISEKSEIFDDQFSVERPDGSNFTLKIRSTKLEDSAMYFCASSERQGAYEQYFGPGTRLTVT.

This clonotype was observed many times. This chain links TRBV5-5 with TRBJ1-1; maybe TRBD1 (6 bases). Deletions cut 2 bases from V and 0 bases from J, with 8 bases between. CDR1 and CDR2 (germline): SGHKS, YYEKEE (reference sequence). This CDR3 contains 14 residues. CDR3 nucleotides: TGTGCCAGCAGCTTCACAGGGCTGAACACTGAAGCTTTCTTT. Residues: CASSFTGLNTEAFF.

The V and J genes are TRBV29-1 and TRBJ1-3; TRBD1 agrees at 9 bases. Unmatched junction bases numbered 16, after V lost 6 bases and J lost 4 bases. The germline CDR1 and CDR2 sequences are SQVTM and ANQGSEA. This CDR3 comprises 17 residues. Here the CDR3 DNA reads TGCAGCGTAGACTCGGGACAGGGATCCTGGCGGGGAAACACCATATATTTT. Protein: CSVDSGQGSWRGNTIYF.

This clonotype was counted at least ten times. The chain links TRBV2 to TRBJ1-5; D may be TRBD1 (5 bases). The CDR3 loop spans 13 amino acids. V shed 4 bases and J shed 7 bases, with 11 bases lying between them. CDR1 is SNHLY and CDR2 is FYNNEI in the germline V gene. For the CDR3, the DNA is TGTGCCAGCAGTGGCAGGGCGGAACAGCCCCAGCATTTT. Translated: CASSGRAEQPQHF.

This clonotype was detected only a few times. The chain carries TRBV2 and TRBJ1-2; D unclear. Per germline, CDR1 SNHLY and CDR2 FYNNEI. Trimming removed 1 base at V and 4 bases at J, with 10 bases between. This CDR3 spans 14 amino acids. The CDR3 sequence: CASSEVDQSYGYTF. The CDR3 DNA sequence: TGTGCCAGCAGTGAAGTGGACCAATCCTATGGCTACACCTTC.

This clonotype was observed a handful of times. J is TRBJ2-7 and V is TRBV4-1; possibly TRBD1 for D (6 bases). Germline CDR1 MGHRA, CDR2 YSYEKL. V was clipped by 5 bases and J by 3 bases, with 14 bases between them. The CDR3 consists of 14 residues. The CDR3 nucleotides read TGCGCCAGCAGCAGTACAGGGCCGGGCTACGAGCAGTACTTC. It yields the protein CASSSTGPGYEQYF.

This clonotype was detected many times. The CDR3 spells CASSPDGLYGYTF. The CDR3 DNA reads TGTGCCAGTAGTCCAGACGGTCTTTATGGCTACACCTTC. V gene TRBV19 combines with J gene TRBJ1-2, with no clear D. The CDR3 runs to 13 residues. The V gene lost 5 bases and the J gene lost 5 bases, with 12 bases spanning the gap. Germline V gene data show CDR1 as LNHDA and CDR2 as SQIVND (reference sequence).

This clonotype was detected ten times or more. Here the CDR3 reads CSGQGGGGELFF. CDR3 bases: TGCAGCGGTCAGGGGGGGGGCGGGGAGCTGTTTTTT. The rearrangement links TRBV29-1 to TRBJ2-2; D assignment may be TRBD1 or TRBD2 (7 bases each). Germline CDR1 and CDR2: SQVTM and ANQGSEA. This CDR3 is built from 12 residues. The V gene lost 7 bases and the J gene lost 7 bases, with 13 bases spanning the gap.

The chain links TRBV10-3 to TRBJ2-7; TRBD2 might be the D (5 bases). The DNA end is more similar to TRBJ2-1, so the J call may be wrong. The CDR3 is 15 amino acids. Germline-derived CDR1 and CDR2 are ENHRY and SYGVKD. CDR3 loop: CAISGTAENYNEQFF. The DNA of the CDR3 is TGTGCCATCAGCGGTACAGCGGAGAATTACAATGAGCAGTTCTTC.

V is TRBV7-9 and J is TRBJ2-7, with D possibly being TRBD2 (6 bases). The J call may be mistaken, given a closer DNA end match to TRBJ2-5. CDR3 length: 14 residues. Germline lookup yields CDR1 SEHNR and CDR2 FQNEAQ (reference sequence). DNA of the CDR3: TGTGCCAGCAGCCCACCTAGGAGGGCTGGGACCCAGTACTTC. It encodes CASSPPRRAGTQYF.

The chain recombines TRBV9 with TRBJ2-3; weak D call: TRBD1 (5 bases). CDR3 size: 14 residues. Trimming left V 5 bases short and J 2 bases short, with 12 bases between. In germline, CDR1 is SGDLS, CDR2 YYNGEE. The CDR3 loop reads CASSFGAITDTQYF. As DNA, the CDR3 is TGTGCCAGCAGTTTTGGGGCCATCACAGATACGCAGTATTTT.

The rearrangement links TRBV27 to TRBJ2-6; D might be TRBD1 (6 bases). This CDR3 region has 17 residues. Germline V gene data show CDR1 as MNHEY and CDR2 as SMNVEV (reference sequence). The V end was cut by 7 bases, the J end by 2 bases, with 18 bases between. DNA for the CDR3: TGTGCCAGCATGGACGGACAGCCGTTGGCTGGGGCCAACGTCCTGACTTTC. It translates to CASMDGQPLAGANVLTF.

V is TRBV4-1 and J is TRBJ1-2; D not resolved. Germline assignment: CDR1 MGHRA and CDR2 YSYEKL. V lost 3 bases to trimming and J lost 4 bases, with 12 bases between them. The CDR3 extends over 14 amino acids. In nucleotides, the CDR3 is TGCGCCAGCAGCCAGACCGCGTGGGGCTATGGCTACACCTTC. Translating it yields CASSQTAWGYGYTF.

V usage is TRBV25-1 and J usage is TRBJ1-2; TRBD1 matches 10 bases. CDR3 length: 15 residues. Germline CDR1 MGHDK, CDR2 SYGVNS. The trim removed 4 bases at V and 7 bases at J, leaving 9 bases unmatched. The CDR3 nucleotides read TGTGCCAGCAGTGCCCCCCCGGGACAGGGGATTGGCTACACCTTC. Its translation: CASSAPPGQGIGYTF.